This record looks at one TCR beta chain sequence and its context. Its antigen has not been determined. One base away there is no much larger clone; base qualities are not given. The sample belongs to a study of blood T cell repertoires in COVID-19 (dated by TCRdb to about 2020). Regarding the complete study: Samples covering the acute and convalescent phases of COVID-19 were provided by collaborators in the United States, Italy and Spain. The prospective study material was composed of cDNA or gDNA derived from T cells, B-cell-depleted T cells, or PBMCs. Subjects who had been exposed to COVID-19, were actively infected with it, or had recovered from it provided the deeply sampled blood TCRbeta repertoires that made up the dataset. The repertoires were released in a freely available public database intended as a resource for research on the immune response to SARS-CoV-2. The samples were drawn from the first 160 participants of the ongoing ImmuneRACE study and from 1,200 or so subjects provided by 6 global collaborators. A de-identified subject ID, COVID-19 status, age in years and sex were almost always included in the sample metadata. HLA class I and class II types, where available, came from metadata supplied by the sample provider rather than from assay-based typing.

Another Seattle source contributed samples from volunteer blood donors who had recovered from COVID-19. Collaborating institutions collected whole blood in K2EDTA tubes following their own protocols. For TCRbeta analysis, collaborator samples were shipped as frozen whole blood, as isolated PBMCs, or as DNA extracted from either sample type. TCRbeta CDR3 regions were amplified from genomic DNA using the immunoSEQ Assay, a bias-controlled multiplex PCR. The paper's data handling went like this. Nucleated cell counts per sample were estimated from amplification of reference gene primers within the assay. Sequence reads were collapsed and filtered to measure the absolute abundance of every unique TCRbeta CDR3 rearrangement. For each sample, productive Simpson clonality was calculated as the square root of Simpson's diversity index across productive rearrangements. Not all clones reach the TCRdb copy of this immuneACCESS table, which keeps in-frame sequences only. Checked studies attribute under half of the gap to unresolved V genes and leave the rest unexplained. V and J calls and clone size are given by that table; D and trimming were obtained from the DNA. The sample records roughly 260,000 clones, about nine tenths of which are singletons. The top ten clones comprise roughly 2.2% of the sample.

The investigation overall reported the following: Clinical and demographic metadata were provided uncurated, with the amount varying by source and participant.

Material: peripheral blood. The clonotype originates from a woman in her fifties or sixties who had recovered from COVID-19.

The DNA is TGCAGCGTCCCCATACTAGCGGGAGGGCCGAAAACGCAGTATTTT. Its translation is CSVPILAGGPKTQYF. The receptor chain draws on TRBV29-1 and TRBJ2-3; TRBD2 aligns with 13 central bases. V is cut back by 6 bases and J by 9 bases, with 12 bases in the junction unmatched. From the cysteine through the phenylalanine, the CDR3 covers 15 amino acids. Only the CDR3 DNA is retained, 45 bases long and in frame from the first base. According to the germline V gene, CDR1 reads SQVTM and CDR2 reads ANQGSEA.